These 27 T cell receptor beta chains were sequenced from one sample in a study of early T cells in non-severe SARS-CoV-2 infection. Each CDR3 protein gets one entry after TCRdb re-called the 5' RACE reads with MiXCR. In the table there are 65,000 to 90,000 distinct CDR3 sequences, more than 9% of which are singletons. Sample: whole blood. The receptors come from an adult who was a healthcare worker with PCR-confirmed SARS-CoV-2 infection or an uninfected control (not recorded which).

This clonotype showed up just a few times. The chain carries TRBV7-2 and TRBJ2-1; either TRBD1 or TRBD2 may supply D (5 bases each). Germline V CDR1 and CDR2: SGHTA, FQGNSA. The CDR3 runs to 16 residues. V lost 4 bases and J 3 bases, leaving 16 bases between the germline ends. The CDR3 loop reads CASSYSGPAFYNEQFF. The CDR3 bases are TGTGCCAGCAGCTACTCGGGACCCGCCTTCTACAATGAGCAGTTCTTC.

The sample holds a few counts of this clonotype. The chain is built from TRBV12-3 or TRBV12-4 and TRBJ2-3, with TRBD2 matching over 9 bases. Germline trimming cut 4 bases from V and 5 bases from J; bases unmatched to any gene: 13. This CDR3 has 17 amino acids. The CDR3 nucleotides read TGTGCCAGCAGTTCCCCTTTAGCGGGAGAACTAGAAGATACGCAGTATTTT. It codes for CASSSPLAGELEDTQYF.

This clonotype has at least ten counts. This chain uses TRBV4-2 with TRBJ1-2; D gene uncertain. The CDR3 totals 15 residues. Looked up from germline, CDR1 is LGHNA and CDR2 is YNFKEQ. V was trimmed by 2 bases and J by 7 bases, leaving 17 bases between them. CDR3 in DNA: TGTGCCAGCAGCCAACCTTCGCACGGGCAGACTGGCTACACCTTC. Translation gives CASSQPSHGQTGYTF.

This clonotype was observed at least ten times. The rearrangement joins TRBV6-5 to TRBJ2-1; 11 nucleotides line up with TRBD2. The CDR3 spans 18 residues. Losses at the gene ends were 10 bases for V and 7 bases for J; bases not matched to a gene: 21. Germline-derived CDR1 and CDR2 are MNHEY and SVGAGI. The CDR3 coding sequence is TGTGCCACCCTAGAGGATAGCGGGAGGGCCCTAGTTGGAAATGAGCAGTTCTTC. Translated: CATLEDSGRALVGNEQFF.

This clonotype was seen ten or more times. This chain links TRBV5-5 with TRBJ2-1; D is possibly TRBD2 (6 bases). The V and J ends lost 4 bases and 4 bases respectively, with 9 bases between them. CDR3 size: 13 residues. Germline V lookup: CDR1 SGHKS, CDR2 YYEKEE (reference sequence). The DNA of the CDR3 is TGTGCCAGCAGCCTGGGACTGTACAATGAGCAGTTCTTC. This sequence encodes CASSLGLYNEQFF.

This clonotype was counted between two and nine times. V is TRBV29-1 and J is TRBJ1-3; D is uncertain. Germline values: CDR1 SQVTM, CDR2 ANQGSEA. This CDR3 has 13 residues. Trimming stripped 4 bases from V and 0 bases from J, with 7 bases between. The CDR3 loop reads CSVAGPSGNTIYF. The CDR3 coding sequence is TGCAGCGTTGCAGGTCCCTCTGGAAACACCATATATTTT.

The gene calls are TRBV29-1 and TRBJ2-1, with TRBD1 matching 9 bases. Germline CDR1 is SQVTM and CDR2 is ANQGSEA. V was pared by 4 bases and J by 7 bases, with 8 bases of the junction left unmatched. The CDR3 has 14 amino acids. The CDR3 region has the DNA TGCAGCGTTGCGAGGGACAGGGCCCCTAATGAGCAGTTCTTC. It yields the protein CSVARDRAPNEQFF.

Only a few counts were recorded for this clonotype. The rearrangement uses TRBV29-1 and TRBJ2-7, with D possibly matching TRBD2 (6 bases). This CDR3 is 12 amino acids long. Germline values: CDR1 SQVTM, CDR2 ANQGSEA. Trimming pared 4 bases from V and 1 base from J, leaving 8 bases between. The CDR3, as DNA: TGCAGCGTTGTGGAGGGTTCCTACGAGCAGTACTTC. Translated, it gives CSVVEGSYEQYF.

This clonotype was seen only a few times. The chain employs TRBV11-2 and TRBJ1-1; D is undetermined. Trimming shortened V by 0 bases and J by 5 bases, and 16 bases separated the two germline ends. Germline assignment: CDR1 SGHAT and CDR2 FQNNGV. The CDR3 loop spans 16 amino acids. The CDR3, as DNA: TGTGCCAGCAGCTTAGATCCGGACCCGAGGAGGACTGAAGCTTTCTTT. Translation: CASSLDPDPRRTEAFF.

This clonotype was picked up many times. The rearrangement joins TRBV3-1 to TRBJ2-5; 13 bases agree with TRBD2. This CDR3 has 15 residues. Germline V CDR1 and CDR2: LGHDT, YNNKEL (reference sequence). The V and J ends lost 4 bases and 5 bases, in that order; junction bases with no gene match: 4. The CDR3 coding sequence is TGTGCCAGCAGCCTCGGGACTAGCGGGATTGAGACCCAGTACTTC. Protein sequence: CASSLGTSGIETQYF.

This clonotype was recorded a few times. DNA of the CDR3: TGCAGTGCTAGACCGGACAGGGGCGCTGAAGCTTTCTTT. This gives the protein CSARPDRGAEAFF. The genes are TRBV20-1 and TRBJ1-1; 9 bases agree with TRBD1. The CDR3 has 13 amino acids. Germline V CDR1 and CDR2: DFQATT, SNEGSKA (reference sequence). V was pared by 2 bases and J by 6 bases, with 4 bases of the junction left unmatched.

This clonotype has a handful of counts. The V call is TRBV12-3 or TRBV12-4, the J call TRBJ2-7, with 8 bases matching TRBD2. There are 15 residues in the CDR3. J was trimmed by 7 bases and V by 4 bases; bases with no gene match: 12. The CDR3 DNA is TGTGCCAGCAGTTCTTTTAGCGGGGCCCGGGGGGAGCAGTACTTC. It specifies CASSSFSGARGEQYF.

This clonotype was seen ten or more times. The rearrangement links TRBV6-1 to TRBJ1-2, with D perhaps matching TRBD1 (5 bases). Trimming pared 8 bases from V and 3 bases from J, leaving 16 bases between. The CDR3 consists of 14 residues. CDR1 MNHNS and CDR2 SASEGT come from the germline V gene. CDR3 in amino acids: CASDRGLLYYGYTF. The CDR3 region has the DNA TGTGCCAGCGATAGGGGCCTGCTGTACTATGGCTACACCTTC.

The V and J genes are TRBV11-2 and TRBJ2-2; no firm D call. Between the trimmed V and J ends, which lost 4 bases and 2 bases, there was a span of 14 bases. Per germline, CDR1 SGHAT and CDR2 FQNNGV. The CDR3 has 16 residues. In DNA, the CDR3 is TGTGCCAGCAGCTCTCGACCTCAGGAAAACACCGGGGAGCTGTTTTTT. Translating gives CASSSRPQENTGELFF. Together with reference TRBV11-2 and TRBJ2-2, the CDR3 gives the full variable domain: EAGVAQSPRYKIIEKRQSVAFWCNPISGHATLYWYQQILGQGPKLLIQFQNNGVVDDSQLPKDRFSAERLKGVDSTLKIQPAKLEDSAVYLCASSSRPQENTGELFFGEGSRLTVL.

This chain connects TRBV11-2 to TRBJ1-2; TRBD1 matches at 10 bases. The germline CDR1 and CDR2 sequences are SGHAT and FQNNGV. The CDR3 runs 16 residues. V was clipped by 5 bases and J by 3 bases; unmatched bases: 9. The DNA of the CDR3 is TGTGCCAGCAGCCGCGTGACAGGACAGGGGGACTATGGCTACACCTTC. Protein: CASSRVTGQGDYGYTF.

This clonotype was picked up a small number of times. For the CDR3, the DNA is TGTGCCAGCAGCCTCCGACAGGGGGCGCGCTCCTACGAGCAGTACTTC. Translation gives CASSLRQGARSYEQYF. The chain joins TRBV3-1 to TRBJ2-7; TRBD1 matches 10 bases. With 4 bases clipped from V and 0 bases from J, the junction kept 6 bases outside the gene matches. The CDR3 covers 16 residues. Germline-derived CDR1 and CDR2 are LGHDT and YNNKEL (reference sequence).

This clonotype was seen only a few times. The genes are TRBV2 and TRBJ2-3; tentatively, D is TRBD1 (6 bases). CDR1 and CDR2 from the germline V gene are SNHLY and FYNNEI. Trimming cost V 8 bases and J 3 bases, with 15 bases left between them. This CDR3 contains 14 residues. In DNA form, the CDR3 reads TGTGCCAGCTCCCAGACAGGAGAGACAGATACGCAGTATTTT. Translating gives CASSQTGETDTQYF.

This clonotype was counted between two and nine times. This chain connects TRBV19 to TRBJ1-2, with D maybe TRBD1 (5 bases). The germline V gene encodes CDR1 LNHDA and CDR2 SQIVND (reference sequence). This CDR3 region has 19 residues. V was shortened by 0 bases and J by 2 bases, with 22 bases between the two germline ends. Here the CDR3 DNA reads TGTGCCAGTAGTATAGATAGTGGGGACCGAGAAGTTCTCAACTATGGCTACACCTTC. This codes for CASSIDSGDREVLNYGYTF.

The rearrangement links TRBV12-3 or TRBV12-4 to TRBJ1-5, with D perhaps TRBD1 (6 bases). The CDR3 loop spans 17 amino acids. The ends were cut back, 3 bases at V and 8 bases at J, with 23 bases in the middle. For the CDR3, the DNA is TGTGCCAGCAGTTTTCGACCAGGGGACCTCCCCGGGGAGCCCCAGCATTTT. Its translation: CASSFRPGDLPGEPQHF.

This clonotype occurred a few times. This chain joins TRBV6-6 and TRBJ1-5; D is perhaps TRBD1 (5 bases). Germline loops: CDR1 MNHNY, CDR2 SVGAGI (reference sequence). This CDR3 has 16 amino acids. Trimming took off 5 bases at V and 6 bases at J, with 20 bases between the two ends. The CDR3 protein is CASSKEGRGSGQPQHF. DNA for the CDR3: TGTGCCAGCAGTAAAGAGGGACGGGGTTCGGGTCAGCCCCAGCATTTT.

This clonotype has at least ten counts. The V gene is TRBV3-1, the J gene TRBJ2-7; perhaps TRBD1 as D (6 bases). The V gene lost 2 bases and the J gene lost 4 bases, with 12 bases spanning the gap. The CDR3 is made up of 14 amino acids. Germline CDR1 and CDR2: LGHDT and YNNKEL (reference sequence). The DNA of the CDR3 is TGTGCCAGCAGCCAACAAAACAGGGATTACGAGCAGTACTTC. It yields the protein CASSQQNRDYEQYF.

The sample holds many counts of this clonotype. The V and J genes are TRBV7-6 and TRBJ1-4; D gene ambiguous. Deletions cut 8 bases from V and 6 bases from J, with 19 bases between. This CDR3 contains 15 residues. Germline assignment: CDR1 SGHVS and CDR2 FNYEAQ. The CDR3 reads CASGDPGSWDEKLFF. In nucleotides, the CDR3 is TGTGCCAGCGGCGATCCGGGCTCCTGGGATGAAAAACTGTTTTTT.

This clonotype was seen more than once but under ten times. The V and J genes are TRBV7-2 and TRBJ1-1; D perhaps matches TRBD1 (6 bases). CDR3 length equals 13 residues. In germline, CDR1 is SGHTA, CDR2 FQGNSA. The V end was cut by 1 base, the J end by 4 bases, with 7 bases between. CDR3 protein: CASSLEQGTEAFF. CDR3 DNA: TGTGCCAGCAGCTTAGAACAGGGCACTGAAGCTTTCTTT.

J is TRBJ2-2 and V is TRBV20-1; the D gene is possibly TRBD1 (5 bases). Deletions cut 3 bases from V and 0 bases from J, with 11 bases between. The CDR3 covers 15 residues. Per the germline V gene, CDR1 is DFQATT and CDR2 is SNEGSKA (reference sequence). The CDR3 is CSASRAVTNTGELFF. The CDR3 nucleotides read TGCAGTGCTAGCAGGGCGGTCACGAACACCGGGGAGCTGTTTTTT.

The J gene is TRBJ2-3, the V gene TRBV6-6; D unclear. Trimming cost V 3 bases and J 4 bases, with 8 bases left between them. Germline V gene data show CDR1 as MNHNY and CDR2 as SVGAGI (reference sequence). The CDR3 totals 13 residues. CDR3 nucleotide sequence: TGTGCCAGCAGTTATAATCGGGCAGATACGCAGTATTTT. It encodes CASSYNRADTQYF.

The V and J genes are TRBV9 and TRBJ2-2; 14 bases are shared with TRBD2. Per the germline V gene, CDR1 is SGDLS and CDR2 is YYNGEE. The CDR3 loop spans 17 amino acids. V was clipped by 4 bases and J by 4 bases; unmatched bases: 6. The CDR3 loop is CASSTGGTSGSTGELFF. The DNA for the CDR3 is TGTGCCAGCAGCACGGGGGGGACTAGCGGGAGCACCGGGGAGCTGTTTTTT.

This clonotype has more than one count but fewer than ten. This chain uses TRBV29-1 with TRBJ2-3; D unclear. V lost 3 bases to trimming and J lost 4 bases, with 11 bases between them. The CDR3 contains 13 residues. Looked up from germline, CDR1 is SQVTM and CDR2 is ANQGSEA. The CDR3 reads CSVEAGPADTQYF. In DNA, the CDR3 is TGCAGCGTTGAGGCCGGGCCCGCAGATACGCAGTATTTT.